Following are 28 T cell receptor beta chains from one sample sequenced in a study of CD8 T cells in ankylosing spondylitis. TCRdb passed the 5' RACE reads through MiXCR, listing each CDR3 protein once. The data hold around 40,000 distinct CDR3 sequences, with 2.7% observed a single time. Source material: blood, either unsorted or a sorted T cell fraction (not recorded which). These receptors all come from a male donor with ankylosing spondylitis or in good health (not recorded which).

In its sample, this clonotype was seen many times. This CDR3 is CASSPVRRRTEAFF. CDR3 nucleotide sequence: TGTGCCAGCAGCCCCGTCCGGAGAAGGACTGAAGCTTTCTTT. This chain connects TRBV9 to TRBJ1-1; D call uncertain. Per the germline V gene, CDR1 is SGDLS and CDR2 is YYNGEE. The CDR3 has 14 amino acids. The V end lost 4 bases, the J end lost 5 bases, and 15 bases lay between the germline ends.

At least ten counts were recorded for this clonotype. The J gene is TRBJ2-5, the V gene TRBV9; D is ambiguous. The ends were cut back, 6 bases at V and 4 bases at J, with 13 bases in the middle. Germline CDR1 reads SGDLS; CDR2 reads YYNGEE. This CDR3 is built from 13 residues. CDR3 in DNA: TGTGCCAGCAACCCGAGCTCCGGAGAGACCCAGTACTTC. Protein sequence: CASNPSSGETQYF.

This clonotype was seen repeatedly, ten times or more. V gene TRBV9 combines with J gene TRBJ1-5; D is undetermined. The V gene lost 3 bases and the J gene lost 2 bases, with 9 bases spanning the gap. The CDR3 loop spans 14 amino acids. Germline V gene lookup returns CDR1 SGDLS and CDR2 YYNGEE. The CDR3 DNA sequence: TGTGCCAGCAGCGCCAGTGTTGGCAATCAGCCCCAGCATTTT. Its protein is CASSASVGNQPQHF. The full variable domain, rest sourced from reference TRBV9 and TRBJ1-5, is DSGVTQTPKHLITATGQRVTLRCSPRSGDLSVYWYQQSLDQGLQFLIQYYNGEERAKGNILERFSAQQFPDLHSELNLSSLELGDSALYFCASSASVGNQPQHFGDGTRLSIL.

This clonotype was detected many times. The chain couples TRBV9 to TRBJ1-1; 8 bases align to TRBD1. V was pared by 4 bases and J by 0 bases, with 2 bases of the junction left unmatched. This CDR3 comprises 14 residues. Germline V gene sequence: CDR1 SGDLS, CDR2 YYNGEE. Here the CDR3 DNA reads TGTGCCAGCAGCCGGACAGGGTTGAACACTGAAGCTTTCTTT. It specifies CASSRTGLNTEAFF.

This clonotype was detected many times. The chain joins TRBV9 to TRBJ2-1; TRBD2 matches at 13 bases. In germline, CDR1 is SGDLS, CDR2 YYNGEE. V gave up 4 bases and J gave up 7 bases; unmatched junction bases: 5. CDR3 length: 15 amino acids. CDR3 DNA: TGTGCCAGCAGCTCGACTAGCGGGAGGAGGAATGAGCAGTTCTTC. This gives the protein CASSSTSGRRNEQFF. Complete variable domain (other parts from reference TRBV9 and TRBJ2-1): DSGVTQTPKHLITATGQRVTLRCSPRSGDLSVYWYQQSLDQGLQFLIQYYNGEERAKGNILERFSAQQFPDLHSELNLSSLELGDSALYFCASSSTSGRRNEQFFGPGTRLTVL.

This clonotype was recorded at least ten times. The rearrangement links TRBV9 to TRBJ2-7, with D possibly TRBD1 on 6 matching bases. The CDR3 loop spans 14 amino acids. Between the trimmed V and J ends, which lost 1 base and 3 bases, there was a span of 11 bases. The germline gives CDR1 SGDLS, CDR2 YYNGEE. In DNA form, the CDR3 reads TGTGCCAGCAGCGTAAGTCAGGGGTTCTACGAGCAGTACTTC. Amino acid sequence: CASSVSQGFYEQYF.

This clonotype was counted at least ten times. The rearrangement joins TRBV9 to TRBJ2-1; 10 bases agree with TRBD1. V was clipped by 4 bases and J by 7 bases; unmatched bases: 8. The CDR3 has 15 amino acids. Germline V gene data show CDR1 as SGDLS and CDR2 as YYNGEE. The CDR3 spells CASSLGQGSANEQFF. The CDR3 DNA reads as TGTGCCAGCAGCCTGGGACAGGGGTCTGCAAATGAGCAGTTCTTC.

The table lists this clonotype with many counts. The chain carries TRBV9 and TRBJ2-2; 8 bases are a match to TRBD2. The V segment lost 3 bases and the J segment 5 bases; nucleotides outside the gene matches: 0. The CDR3 runs 13 residues. The germline gives CDR1 SGDLS, CDR2 YYNGEE. The CDR3 protein is CASSAGGTGELFF. The CDR3 DNA is TGTGCCAGCAGCGCGGGGGGGACCGGGGAGCTGTTTTTT.

This clonotype has a count of ten or more. V is TRBV9 and J is TRBJ2-2; 12 bases line up with TRBD2. J was trimmed by 4 bases and V by 0 bases; bases with no gene match: 4. The CDR3 totals 17 residues. Germline CDR1 SGDLS, CDR2 YYNGEE. CDR3 residues: CASSVGLAGARTGELFF. CDR3 DNA sequence: TGTGCCAGCAGCGTAGGACTAGCGGGAGCCCGCACCGGGGAGCTGTTTTTT. Full variable domain (remainder filled in from reference TRBV9 and TRBJ2-2): DSGVTQTPKHLITATGQRVTLRCSPRSGDLSVYWYQQSLDQGLQFLIQYYNGEERAKGNILERFSAQQFPDLHSELNLSSLELGDSALYFCASSVGLAGARTGELFFGEGSRLTVL.

This clonotype has a count of ten or more. The genes are TRBV9 and TRBJ2-2, with a tentative D call TRBD2 (6 bases). CDR3 length: 19 amino acids. Germline CDR1 reads SGDLS; CDR2 reads YYNGEE. Trimming took 0 bases from V and 0 from J, leaving 18 bases between them. This chain's CDR3 is CASSVALTFSGSNTGELFF. In DNA, the CDR3 is TGTGCCAGCAGCGTAGCCCTTACCTTTAGCGGATCGAACACCGGGGAGCTGTTTTTT.

This clonotype was found many times. The chain recombines TRBV9 with TRBJ2-6, with D perhaps TRBD1 (6 bases). The length of the CDR3 is 19 residues. Trimming pared 4 bases from V and 1 base from J, leaving 21 bases between. From germline, CDR1 is SGDLS and CDR2 YYNGEE. The CDR3 sequence is CASSFGPGHRTSGANVLTF. The DNA for the CDR3 is TGTGCCAGCAGCTTCGGCCCGGGACACCGGACTTCTGGGGCCAACGTCCTGACTTTC.

This clonotype was recorded at least ten times. This rearrangement joins TRBV9 to TRBJ2-5; 9 nucleotides align to TRBD2. Germline CDR1 reads SGDLS; CDR2 reads YYNGEE. Trimming removed 0 bases from V and 1 base from J; junction bases left unmatched: 4. CDR3 length: 16 residues. CDR3 loop: CASSVDAGGPQETQYF. The CDR3 DNA is TGTGCCAGCAGCGTAGATGCGGGAGGGCCCCAAGAGACCCAGTACTTC.

This clonotype was detected many times. The genes are TRBV9 and TRBJ1-4, with 9 bases lining up with TRBD1. J was trimmed by 0 bases and V by 4 bases; bases with no gene match: 7. This CDR3 comprises 17 residues. Germline lookup yields CDR1 SGDLS and CDR2 YYNGEE. CDR3 in amino acids: CASSPGQGLATNEKLFF. The CDR3 DNA follows: TGTGCCAGCAGCCCCGGACAGGGGCTTGCAACTAATGAAAAACTGTTTTTT.

This clonotype was counted at least ten times. This sequence joins TRBV9 and TRBJ1-6; tentative D call: TRBD1 (6 bases). The CDR3 sequence is 15 residues long. With 4 bases removed from V and 7 bases from J, the gap between germline ends came to 15 bases. Germline V gene sequence: CDR1 SGDLS, CDR2 YYNGEE. The CDR3 reads CASSPWGGGNSPLHF. CDR3 DNA: TGTGCCAGCAGCCCGTGGGGGGGCGGGAATTCACCCCTCCACTTT.

This clonotype was seen ten or more times. The rearrangement uses TRBV9 and TRBJ1-2; TRBD1 might be the D (5 bases). Per germline, CDR1 SGDLS and CDR2 YYNGEE. The V end lost 4 bases, the J end lost 7 bases, and 17 bases lay between the germline ends. The CDR3 covers 14 residues. The CDR3, as DNA: TGTGCCAGCAGCACACGGGGACCGCGGTCTGGCTACACCTTC. This translates into CASSTRGPRSGYTF.

This clonotype has ten or more counts. V and J are TRBV9 and TRBJ2-3, with 9 bases aligning to TRBD2. The germline CDR1 and CDR2 sequences are SGDLS and YYNGEE. V gave up 2 bases and J gave up 7 bases; unmatched junction bases: 8. The CDR3 spans 15 residues. The CDR3 nucleotides are TGTGCCAGCAGCGTCGGGCTAGCGGGACGGAATACGCAGTATTTT. Translation: CASSVGLAGRNTQYF. Together with reference TRBV9 and TRBJ2-3, the CDR3 gives the full variable domain: DSGVTQTPKHLITATGQRVTLRCSPRSGDLSVYWYQQSLDQGLQFLIQYYNGEERAKGNILERFSAQQFPDLHSELNLSSLELGDSALYFCASSVGLAGRNTQYFGPGTRLTVL.

This clonotype came up many times. This sequence joins TRBV9 and TRBJ2-5, with D perhaps assigned TRBD1 or TRBD2 (6 bases each). V was clipped by 4 bases and J by 5 bases, with 18 bases between them. Germline V gene sequence: CDR1 SGDLS, CDR2 YYNGEE. The CDR3 loop spans 15 amino acids. CDR3 bases: TGTGCCAGCAGCCTGGGGGGCAGGAAACAGGAGACCCAGTACTTC. Translation: CASSLGGRKQETQYF.

This clonotype was counted at least ten times. The genes are TRBV9 and TRBJ2-7; TRBD2 agrees at 15 bases. Looked up from germline, CDR1 is SGDLS and CDR2 is YYNGEE. This CDR3 has 18 residues. V lost 0 bases and J lost 4; bases outside the gene matches: 8. The CDR3 DNA reads TGTGCCAGCAGCGTAGGGACTAGCGGGAGGGCACTGGATTACGAGCAGTACTTC. Protein: CASSVGTSGRALDYEQYF.

In its sample, this clonotype was seen many times. The rearrangement joins TRBV9 to TRBJ1-2; TRBD1 might be the D (5 bases). V lost 3 bases to trimming and J lost 4 bases, with 10 bases between them. The CDR3 is 13 residues long. CDR1 is SGDLS and CDR2 is YYNGEE in the germline V gene. CDR3 in DNA: TGTGCCAGCAGCGGGAGGGGAGGCTATGGCTACACCTTC. Its protein product is CASSGRGGYGYTF. The complete variable domain, with remaining parts taken from reference TRBV9 and TRBJ1-2, reads DSGVTQTPKHLITATGQRVTLRCSPRSGDLSVYWYQQSLDQGLQFLIQYYNGEERAKGNILERFSAQQFPDLHSELNLSSLELGDSALYFCASSGRGGYGYTFGSGTRLTVV.

The J gene is TRBJ2-5, the V gene TRBV9, with D possibly TRBD1 on 6 matching bases. The germline gives CDR1 SGDLS, CDR2 YYNGEE. Trimming took off 2 bases at V and 4 bases at J, with 15 bases between the two ends. The CDR3 length is 15 residues. CDR3 nucleotide sequence: TGTGCCAGCAGCGTTCTCAGGGGAGAGGGAGAGACCCAGTACTTC. As protein: CASSVLRGEGETQYF.

This clonotype was detected ten times or more. The genes are TRBV9 and TRBJ1-1; D perhaps matches TRBD1 (6 bases). Trimming cost V 0 bases and J 7 bases, with 16 bases left between them. The CDR3 is 15 amino acids. The germline CDR1 and CDR2 sequences are SGDLS and YYNGEE. The chain's CDR3 is CASSVGHRARDEAFF. DNA of the CDR3: TGTGCCAGCAGCGTAGGCCACAGGGCTCGAGATGAAGCTTTCTTT.

This clonotype was counted ten times or more. The CDR3 DNA follows: TGTGCCAGCAGCACTACCGGGACTCCCTGGGATGAGCAGTTCTTC. It encodes CASSTTGTPWDEQFF. V usage is TRBV9 and J usage is TRBJ2-1; D perhaps matches TRBD2 (6 bases). The V end lost 4 bases, the J end lost 8 bases, and 19 bases lay between the germline ends. This CDR3 spans 15 amino acids. Germline V gene lookup returns CDR1 SGDLS and CDR2 YYNGEE.

Many counts were recorded for this clonotype. The chain is built from TRBV9 and TRBJ1-6, with 10 bases lining up with TRBD1. The CDR3 contains 14 residues. J was trimmed by 9 bases and V by 3 bases; bases with no gene match: 3. Germline CDR1 SGDLS, CDR2 YYNGEE. The CDR3 DNA is TGTGCCAGCAGCGCAGACAGGGGGCCTTCACCCCTCCACTTT. Residues: CASSADRGPSPLHF.

The chain combines TRBV9 with TRBJ2-5, with 8 nucleotides matching TRBD2. The J segment lost 7 bases and the V segment lost 5 bases, leaving 4 bases of the junction unmatched. This CDR3 is 12 amino acids long. Germline V gene data show CDR1 as SGDLS and CDR2 as YYNGEE. The CDR3 coding sequence is TGTGCCAGCAGTGTTAGCGGGACGACCCAGTACTTC. It encodes CASSVSGTTQYF.

This clonotype was seen at least ten times. The chain recombines TRBV9 with TRBJ2-3, with D possibly matching TRBD2 (5 bases). This CDR3 spans 15 amino acids. Trimming pared 2 bases from V and 0 bases from J, leaving 10 bases between. CDR1 and CDR2 (germline): SGDLS, YYNGEE. CDR3: CASSVGLASTDTQYF. The CDR3 DNA is TGTGCCAGCAGCGTTGGGCTAGCTAGCACAGATACGCAGTATTTT.

This clonotype was seen repeatedly, ten times or more. The genes are TRBV9 and TRBJ1-2; D gene unclear. CDR1 is SGDLS and CDR2 is YYNGEE in the germline V gene. The V and J ends lost 4 bases and 4 bases respectively, with 8 bases between them. This CDR3 is built from 12 residues. CDR3 sequence (DNA): TGTGCCAGCAGCCCGAGTGGCTATGGCTACACCTTC. This translates into CASSPSGYGYTF. Supplemented by reference TRBV9 and TRBJ1-2, the full variable domain reads DSGVTQTPKHLITATGQRVTLRCSPRSGDLSVYWYQQSLDQGLQFLIQYYNGEERAKGNILERFSAQQFPDLHSELNLSSLELGDSALYFCASSPSGYGYTFGSGTRLTVV.

At least ten counts were recorded for this clonotype. The chain employs TRBV9 and TRBJ2-5; D is tentatively TRBD1 or TRBD2 (6 bases each). The germline gives CDR1 SGDLS, CDR2 YYNGEE. V lost 4 bases and J 4 bases, leaving 14 bases between the germline ends. The CDR3 covers 14 residues. CDR3 DNA: TGTGCCAGCAGCCACTTAGGGGGGCGAGAGACCCAGTACTTC. Translating it yields CASSHLGGRETQYF.

This clonotype was observed many times. The chain employs TRBV9 and TRBJ2-3, with 9 positions matching TRBD2. Germline V gene data show CDR1 as SGDLS and CDR2 as YYNGEE. This CDR3 contains 15 residues. V lost 6 bases, J lost 0 bases, and 5 bases stayed unmatched. The CDR3 region has the DNA TGTGCCAGCAATAGCGGGAGAGGGAGCACAGATACGCAGTATTTT. This gives the protein CASNSGRGSTDTQYF.